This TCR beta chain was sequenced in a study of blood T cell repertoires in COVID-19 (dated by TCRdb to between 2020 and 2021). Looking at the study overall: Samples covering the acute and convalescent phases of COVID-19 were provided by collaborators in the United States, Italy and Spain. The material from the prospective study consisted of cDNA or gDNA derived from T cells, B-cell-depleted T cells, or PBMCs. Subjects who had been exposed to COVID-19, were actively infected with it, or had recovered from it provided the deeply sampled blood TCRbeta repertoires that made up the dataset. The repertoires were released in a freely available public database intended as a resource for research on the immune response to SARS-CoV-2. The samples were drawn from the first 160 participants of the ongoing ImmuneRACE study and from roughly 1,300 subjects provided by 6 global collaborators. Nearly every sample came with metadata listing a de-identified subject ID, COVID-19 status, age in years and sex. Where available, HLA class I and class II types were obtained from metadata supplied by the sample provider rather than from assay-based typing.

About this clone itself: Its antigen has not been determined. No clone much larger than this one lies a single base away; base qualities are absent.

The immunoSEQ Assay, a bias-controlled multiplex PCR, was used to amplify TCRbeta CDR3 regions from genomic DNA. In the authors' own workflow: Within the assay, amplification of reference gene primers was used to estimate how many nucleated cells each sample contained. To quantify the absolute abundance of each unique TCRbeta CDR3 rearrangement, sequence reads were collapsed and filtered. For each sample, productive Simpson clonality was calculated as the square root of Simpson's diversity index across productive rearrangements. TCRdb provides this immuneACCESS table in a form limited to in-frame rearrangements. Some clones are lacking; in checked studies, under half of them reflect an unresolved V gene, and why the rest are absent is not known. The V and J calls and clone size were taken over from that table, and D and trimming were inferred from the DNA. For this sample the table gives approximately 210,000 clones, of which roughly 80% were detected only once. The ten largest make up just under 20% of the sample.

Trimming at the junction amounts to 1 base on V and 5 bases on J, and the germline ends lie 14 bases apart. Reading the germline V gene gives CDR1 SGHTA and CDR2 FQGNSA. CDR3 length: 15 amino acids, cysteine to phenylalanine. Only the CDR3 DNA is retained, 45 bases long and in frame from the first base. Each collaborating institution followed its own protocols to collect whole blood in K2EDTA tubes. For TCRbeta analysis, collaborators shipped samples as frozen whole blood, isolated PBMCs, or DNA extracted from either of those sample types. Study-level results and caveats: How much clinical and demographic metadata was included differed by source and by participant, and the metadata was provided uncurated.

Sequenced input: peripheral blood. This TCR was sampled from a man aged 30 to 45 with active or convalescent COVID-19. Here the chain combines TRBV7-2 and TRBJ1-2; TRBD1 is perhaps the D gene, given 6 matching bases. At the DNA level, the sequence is TGTGCCAGCAGCTTAGTCCCGGGCAGGGGATATGGCTACACCTTC. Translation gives CASSLVPGRGYGYTF.